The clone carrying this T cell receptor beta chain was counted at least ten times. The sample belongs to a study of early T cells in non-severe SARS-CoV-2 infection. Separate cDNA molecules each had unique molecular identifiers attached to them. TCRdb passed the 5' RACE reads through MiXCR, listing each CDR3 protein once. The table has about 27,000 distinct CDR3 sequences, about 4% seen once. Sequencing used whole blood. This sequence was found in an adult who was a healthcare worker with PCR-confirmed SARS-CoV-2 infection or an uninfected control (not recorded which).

CDR3 region: CASSLFGDQPQHF. CDR3 bases: TGCGCCAGCAGCTTGTTCGGGGATCAGCCCCAGCATTTT. J is TRBJ1-5 and V is TRBV5-1, with D uncertain. V lost 1 base and J lost 5, with 7 bases in between. The CDR3 is made up of 13 amino acids. Germline CDR1 SGHRS, CDR2 YFSETQ.